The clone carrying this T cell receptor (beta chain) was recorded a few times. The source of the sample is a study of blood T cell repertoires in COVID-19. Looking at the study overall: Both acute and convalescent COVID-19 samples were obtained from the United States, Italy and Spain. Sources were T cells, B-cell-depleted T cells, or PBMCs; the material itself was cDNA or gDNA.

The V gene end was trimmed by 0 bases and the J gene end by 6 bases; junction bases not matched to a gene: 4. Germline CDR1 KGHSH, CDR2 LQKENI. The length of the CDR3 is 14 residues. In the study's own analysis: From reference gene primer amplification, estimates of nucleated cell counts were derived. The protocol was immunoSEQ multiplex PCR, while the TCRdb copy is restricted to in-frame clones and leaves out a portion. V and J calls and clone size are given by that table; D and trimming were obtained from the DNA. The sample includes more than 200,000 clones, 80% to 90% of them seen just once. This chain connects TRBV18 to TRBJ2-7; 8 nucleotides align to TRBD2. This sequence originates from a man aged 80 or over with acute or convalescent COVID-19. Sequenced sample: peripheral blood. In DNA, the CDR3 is TGTGCCAGCTCACCACCGGGACTAGTTTCCGAGCAGTACTTC. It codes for CASSPPGLVSEQYF.